Listed here are 14 T cell receptor beta chains from one sample, sequenced in a study of blood T cells in healthy people across ages. Through a sample-barcoded 5' primer and a J-beta primer mix, a second PCR was run for about 7 to 12 cycles. TCRdb re-called the 5' RACE reads with MiXCR, one entry per CDR3 protein. The sample has about 670,000 distinct CDR3 sequences, roughly half seen once; the top ten hold approximately 13%. The material sequenced was blood. These receptors were collected from a woman at least 80 years old in good health.

V is TRBV7-2 and J is TRBJ1-6; 7 bases align to TRBD1. Germline CDR1 is SGHTA and CDR2 is FQGNSA. The CDR3 runs 13 residues. V shed 0 bases, J shed 14 bases, and the junction held 4 bases outside the gene matches. Written as DNA, the CDR3 is TGTGCCAGCAGCTTAGCGGTAGACAGGGCCCTCCACTTT. This sequence encodes CASSLAVDRALHF.

The V and J genes are TRBV12-3 or TRBV12-4 and TRBJ1-4, with D maybe TRBD1 (6 bases). The CDR3 extends over 14 amino acids. V gave up 3 bases and J gave up 3 bases, with 8 bases separating them. Written as DNA, the CDR3 is TGTGCCAGCAGTTTCGGGGGGCCTAATGAAAAACTGTTTTTT. Its protein product is CASSFGGPNEKLFF.

This CDR3 is CSVTGQGHEQYF. The DNA for the CDR3 is TGCAGCGTTACGGGACAGGGCCACGAGCAGTACTTC. The genes are TRBV29-1 and TRBJ2-7; 9 nucleotides agree with TRBD1. The junction had 4 bases not matched to a gene; V was cut back by 5 bases and J by 5 bases. This CDR3 comprises 12 residues. CDR1 is SQVTM and CDR2 is ANQGSEA in the germline V gene.

This chain links TRBV10-3 with TRBJ2-5; D unclear. CDR1 is ENHRY and CDR2 is SYGVKD in the germline V gene. This CDR3 contains 14 residues. V was cut by 11 bases and J by 6 bases, with 22 bases left in between. CDR3 in amino acids: CASPTRYSKKTQYF. For the CDR3, the DNA is TGTGCCTCCCCCACTCGCTATTCCAAAAAGACCCAGTACTTC.

The chain employs TRBV29-1 and TRBJ2-1; 9 nucleotides agree with TRBD2. The CDR3 is made up of 15 amino acids. Germline CDR1 reads SQVTM; CDR2 reads ANQGSEA. V lost 1 base, J lost 4 bases, and 5 bases stayed unmatched. CDR3 in amino acids: CSVEVASGIYNEQFF. For the CDR3, the DNA is TGCAGCGTTGAAGTGGCTAGCGGGATTTACAATGAGCAGTTCTTC.

This clonotype was recorded at least ten times. The V call is TRBV11-1, the J call TRBJ2-1; D is unclear. Germline V gene data show CDR1 as SGHAT and CDR2 as FQDESV (reference sequence). Trimming took 5 bases from V and 6 from J, leaving 11 bases between them. The CDR3 is 13 amino acids. The chain's CDR3 is CASSQSPINEQFF. The CDR3 DNA follows: TGTGCCAGCAGCCAATCCCCCATCAATGAGCAGTTCTTC.

The chain uses TRBV5-1 and TRBJ1-2; possible D gene TRBD1, 5 bases. Germline loops: CDR1 SGHRS, CDR2 YFSETQ. The length of the CDR3 is 13 residues. V shed 4 bases and J shed 8 bases, with 15 bases lying between them. CDR3 in amino acids: CASSPESRGGYTF. Here the CDR3 DNA reads TGCGCCAGCAGCCCCGAATCCCGGGGGGGCTACACCTTC.

Of note for this clonotype: A much larger clone differs from this one at a single base, so this may be a read error. The chain joins TRBV6-4 to TRBJ2-5; D is unclear. Trimming took 2 bases from V and 11 from J, leaving 12 bases between them. The CDR3 is 12 amino acids. CDR1 is MRHNA, CDR2 SNTAGT, per germline. CDR3 residues: CASSDEENEQYF. Written as DNA, the CDR3 is TGTGCCAGCAGTGACGAAGAGAATGAGCAGTACTTC.

This clonotype occurred a few times. The CDR3 sequence: CASSLLGVNYGYTF. CDR3 in DNA: TGTGCCAGCAGCTTATTAGGGGTTAACTATGGCTACACCTTC. The J gene is TRBJ1-2, the V gene TRBV7-9; perhaps TRBD1 as D (5 bases). This CDR3 region has 14 residues. Germline V lookup: CDR1 SEHNR, CDR2 FQNEAQ (reference sequence). With 2 bases removed from V and 1 base from J, the gap between germline ends came to 8 bases. The variable domain in full, with the rest retrieved from reference TRBV7-9 and TRBJ1-2, is DTGVSQNPRHKITKRGQNVTFRCDPISEHNRLYWYRQTLGQGPEFLTYFQNEAQLEKSRLLSDRFSAERPKGSFSTLEIQRTEQGDSAMYLCASSLLGVNYGYTFGSGTRLTVV.

This sequence joins TRBV28 and TRBJ2-1, with D hard to call. This CDR3 is 15 amino acids long. Trimming stripped 2 bases from V and 8 bases from J, with 16 bases between. Germline CDR1 is MDHEN and CDR2 is SYDVKM. The CDR3 nucleotides read TGTGCCAGCAGTTTAGTACCACGTGGGTTCGATGAGCAGTTCTTC. It encodes CASSLVPRGFDEQFF.

The chain joins TRBV12-3 or TRBV12-4 to TRBJ2-4; TRBD1 might be the D (5 bases). With 4 bases removed from V and 15 bases from J, the gap between germline ends came to 16 bases. The CDR3 runs 12 residues. The CDR3 sequence is CASSSSVGAWYF. In DNA, the CDR3 is TGTGCCAGCAGTTCCAGCGTAGGGGCATGGTACTTC.

Only one count was recorded for this clonotype. The chain combines TRBV20-1 with TRBJ2-1, with D unclear. Germline V CDR1 and CDR2: DFQATT, SNEGSKA (reference sequence). The CDR3 extends over 16 amino acids. The V gene lost 0 bases and the J gene lost 9 bases, with 21 bases spanning the gap. The CDR3 nucleotides are TGCAGTGCTAGAGATGTGTCCGGACCAGGACCTCTTGAGCAGTTCTTC. Residues: CSARDVSGPGPLEQFF.

The chain is built from TRBV9 and TRBJ2-4; 9 bases align to TRBD1. TRBJ2-5 explains the end of the DNA better; the J call may be wrong. The CDR3 length is 16 residues. Germline loops: CDR1 SGDLS, CDR2 YYNGEE. CDR3 nucleotides: TGTGCCAGCAGCGTAGGAGGGACAGGGACGATAAAGACCCAGTACTTC. Translation gives CASSVGGTGTIKTQYF.

The chain uses TRBV2 and TRBJ2-3; 7 bases are shared with TRBD1. The CDR3 covers 14 residues. The J segment lost 4 bases and the V segment lost 4 bases, leaving 5 bases of the junction unmatched. Per the germline V gene, CDR1 is SNHLY and CDR2 is FYNNEI. CDR3 protein: CASSVLRGPDTQYF. The CDR3 nucleotides read TGTGCCAGCAGTGTTCTTAGGGGGCCAGATACGCAGTATTTT.